This T cell receptor (beta chain) originates from a study of blood T cell repertoires in COVID-19. This clone showed up just once. The method was immunoSEQ multiplex PCR; TCRdb's version includes in-frame clones alone and lacks a portion of them. The sample has 85,000 to 110,000 clones, over 75% seen once. The V segment lost 1 base and the J segment 2 bases; nucleotides outside the gene matches: 3. There are 16 residues in the CDR3. Per the germline V gene, CDR1 is KGHDR and CDR2 is SFDVKD. Material for sequencing was peripheral blood. The sequence derives from a human donor in a cohort sampled during active or convalescent COVID-19. The chain employs TRBV24-1 and TRBJ2-1, with 8 bases that match TRBD2. CDR3 nucleotides: TGTGCCACCAGTGATTTCGGCGGGGGGACCTACAATGAGCAGTTCTTC. It is translated as CATSDFGGGTYNEQFF.